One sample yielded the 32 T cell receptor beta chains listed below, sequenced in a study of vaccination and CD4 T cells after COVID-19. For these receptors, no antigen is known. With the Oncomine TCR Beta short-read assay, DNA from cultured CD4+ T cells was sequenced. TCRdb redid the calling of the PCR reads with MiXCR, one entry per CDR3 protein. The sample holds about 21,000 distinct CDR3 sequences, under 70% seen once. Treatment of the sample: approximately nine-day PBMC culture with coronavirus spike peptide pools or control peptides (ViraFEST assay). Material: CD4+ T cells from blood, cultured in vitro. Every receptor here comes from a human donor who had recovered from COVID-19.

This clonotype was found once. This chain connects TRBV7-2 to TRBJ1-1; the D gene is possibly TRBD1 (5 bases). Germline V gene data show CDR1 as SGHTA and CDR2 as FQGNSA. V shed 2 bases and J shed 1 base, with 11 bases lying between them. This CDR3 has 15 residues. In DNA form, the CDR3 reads TGTGCCAGCAGCTTACTAGGGGTTACGAACACTGAAGCTTTCTTT. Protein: CASSLLGVTNTEAFF.

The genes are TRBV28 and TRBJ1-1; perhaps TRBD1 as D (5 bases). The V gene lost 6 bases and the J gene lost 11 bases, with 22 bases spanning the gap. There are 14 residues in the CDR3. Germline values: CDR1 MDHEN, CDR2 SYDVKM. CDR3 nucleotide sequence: TGTGCCAGCAGAGTCCATGGGGGACTCGTATACGCTTTCTTT. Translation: CASRVHGGLVYAFF.

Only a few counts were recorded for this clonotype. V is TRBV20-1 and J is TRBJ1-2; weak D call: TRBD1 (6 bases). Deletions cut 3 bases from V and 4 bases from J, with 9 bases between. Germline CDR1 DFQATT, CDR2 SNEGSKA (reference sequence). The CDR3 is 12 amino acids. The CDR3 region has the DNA TGCAGTGCTAGGGGGGCCGGCTATGGCTACACCTTC. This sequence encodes CSARGAGYGYTF.

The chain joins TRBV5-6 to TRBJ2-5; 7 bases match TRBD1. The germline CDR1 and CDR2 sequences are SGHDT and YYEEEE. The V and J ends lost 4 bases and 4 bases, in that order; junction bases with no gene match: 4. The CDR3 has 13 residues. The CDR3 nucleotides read TGTGCCAGCAGCGCAGGGACAGCAGAGACCCAGTACTTC. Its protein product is CASSAGTAETQYF. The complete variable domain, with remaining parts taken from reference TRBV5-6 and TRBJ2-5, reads DAGVTQSPTHLIKTRGQQVTLRCSPKSGHDTVSWYQQALGQGPQFIFQYYEEEERQRGNFPDRFSGHQFPNYSSELNVNALLLGDSALYLCASSAGTAETQYFGPGTRLLVL.

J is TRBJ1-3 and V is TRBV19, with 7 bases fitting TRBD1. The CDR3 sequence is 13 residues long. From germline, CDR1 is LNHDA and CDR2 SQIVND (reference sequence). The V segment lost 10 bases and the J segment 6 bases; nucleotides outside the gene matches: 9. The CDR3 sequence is CAIRDSGLNTIYF. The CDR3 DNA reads TGTGCCATACGGGACAGTGGATTAAACACCATATATTTT.

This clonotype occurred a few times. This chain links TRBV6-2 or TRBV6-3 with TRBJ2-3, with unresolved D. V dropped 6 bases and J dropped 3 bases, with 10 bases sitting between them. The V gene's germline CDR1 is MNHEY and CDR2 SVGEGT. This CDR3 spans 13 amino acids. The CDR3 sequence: CASRPHGTDTQYF. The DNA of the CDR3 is TGTGCCAGCAGACCTCACGGAACAGATACGCAGTATTTT.

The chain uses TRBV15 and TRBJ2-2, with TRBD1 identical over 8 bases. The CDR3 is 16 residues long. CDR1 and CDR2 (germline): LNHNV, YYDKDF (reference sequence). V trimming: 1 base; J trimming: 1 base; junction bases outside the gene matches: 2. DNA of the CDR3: TGTGCCACCAGCAGAGTGGGACAGGTGAACACCGGGGAGCTGTTTTTT. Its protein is CATSRVGQVNTGELFF. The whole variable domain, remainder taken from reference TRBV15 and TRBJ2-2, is DAMVIQNPRYQVTQFGKPVTLSCSQTLNHNVMYWYQQKSSQAPKLLFHYYDKDFNNEADTPDNFQSRRPNTSFCFLDIRSPGLGDTAMYLCATSRVGQVNTGELFFGEGSRLTVL.

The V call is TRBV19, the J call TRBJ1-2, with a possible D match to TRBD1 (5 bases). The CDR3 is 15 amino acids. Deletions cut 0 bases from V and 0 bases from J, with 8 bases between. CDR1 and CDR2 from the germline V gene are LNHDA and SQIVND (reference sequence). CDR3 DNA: TGTGCCAGTAGTATAGAGACAGAGCCTAACTATGGCTACACCTTC. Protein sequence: CASSIETEPNYGYTF. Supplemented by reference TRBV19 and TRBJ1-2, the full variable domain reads DGGITQSPKYLFRKEGQNVTLSCEQNLNHDAMYWYRQDPGQGLRLIYYSQIVNDFQKGDIAEGYSVSREKKESFPLTVTSAQKNPTAFYLCASSIETEPNYGYTFGSGTRLTVV.

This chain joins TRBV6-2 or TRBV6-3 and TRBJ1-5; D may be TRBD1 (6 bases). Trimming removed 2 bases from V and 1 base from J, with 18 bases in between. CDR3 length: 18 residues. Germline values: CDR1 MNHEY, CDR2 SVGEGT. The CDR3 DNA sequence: TGTGCCAGCAGTTACGGTCTGGGGCCCAGGGGAAGCAATCAGCCCCAGCATTTT. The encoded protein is CASSYGLGPRGSNQPQHF.

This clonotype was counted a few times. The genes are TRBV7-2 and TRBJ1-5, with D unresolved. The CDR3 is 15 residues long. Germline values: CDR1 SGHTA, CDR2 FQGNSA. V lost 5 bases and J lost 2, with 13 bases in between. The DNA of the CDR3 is TGTGCCAGCAGCCCTAGGGCAGGAGGCAATCAGCCCCAGCATTTT. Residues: CASSPRAGGNQPQHF. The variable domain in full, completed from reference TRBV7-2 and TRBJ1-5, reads GAGVSQSPSNKVTEKGKDVELRCDPISGHTALYWYRQSLGQGLEFLIYFQGNSAPDKSGLPSDRFSAERTGGSVSTLTIQRTQQEDSAVYLCASSPRAGGNQPQHFGDGTRLSIL.

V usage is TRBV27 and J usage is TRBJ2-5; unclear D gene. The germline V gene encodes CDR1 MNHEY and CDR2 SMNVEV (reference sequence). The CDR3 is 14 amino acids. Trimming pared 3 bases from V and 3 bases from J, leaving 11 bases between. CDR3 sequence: CASSFRRKEETQYF. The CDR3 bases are TGTGCCAGCAGTTTTAGACGGAAGGAAGAGACCCAGTACTTC.

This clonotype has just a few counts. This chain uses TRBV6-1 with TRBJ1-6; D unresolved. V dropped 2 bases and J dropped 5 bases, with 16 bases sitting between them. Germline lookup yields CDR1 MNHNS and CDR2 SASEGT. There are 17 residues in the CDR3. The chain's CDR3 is CASSELTKDLDNSPLHF. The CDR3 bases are TGTGCCAGCAGTGAATTAACGAAGGATCTCGATAATTCACCCCTCCACTTT.

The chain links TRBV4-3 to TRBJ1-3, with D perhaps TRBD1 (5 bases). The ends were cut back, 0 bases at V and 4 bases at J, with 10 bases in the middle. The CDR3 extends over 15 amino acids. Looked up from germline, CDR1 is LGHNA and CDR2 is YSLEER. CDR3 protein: CASSQDFGGGNTIYF. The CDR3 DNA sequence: TGCGCCAGCAGCCAAGATTTCGGGGGGGGAAACACCATATATTTT.

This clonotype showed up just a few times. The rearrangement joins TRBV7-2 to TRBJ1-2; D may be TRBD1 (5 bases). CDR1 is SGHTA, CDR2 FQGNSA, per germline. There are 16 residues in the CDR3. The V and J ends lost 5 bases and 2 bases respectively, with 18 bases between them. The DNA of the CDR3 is TGTGCCAGCAGCCCCACCGGGAGGGGCGAGAACTATGGCTACACCTTC. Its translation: CASSPTGRGENYGYTF.

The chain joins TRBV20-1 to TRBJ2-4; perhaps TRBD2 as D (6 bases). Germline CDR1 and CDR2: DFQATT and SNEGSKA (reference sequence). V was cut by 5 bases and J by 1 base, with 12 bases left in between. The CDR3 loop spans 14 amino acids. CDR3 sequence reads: CSAYPRGAKNIQYF. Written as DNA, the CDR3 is TGCAGTGCTTACCCCCGGGGGGCCAAAAACATTCAGTACTTC.

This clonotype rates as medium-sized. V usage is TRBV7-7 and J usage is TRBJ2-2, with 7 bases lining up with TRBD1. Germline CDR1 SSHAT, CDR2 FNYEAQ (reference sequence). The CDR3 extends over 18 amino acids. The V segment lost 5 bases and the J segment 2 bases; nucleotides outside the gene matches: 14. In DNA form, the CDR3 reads TGTGCCAGCAGCGATAGAATCGTGGCAGGGGGTAACACCGGGGAGCTGTTTTTT. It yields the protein CASSDRIVAGGNTGELFF.

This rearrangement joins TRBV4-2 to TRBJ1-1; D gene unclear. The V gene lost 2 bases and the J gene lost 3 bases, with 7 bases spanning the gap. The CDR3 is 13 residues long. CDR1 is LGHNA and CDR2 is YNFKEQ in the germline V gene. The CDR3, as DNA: TGTGCCAGCAGCCAAAAGGGTCACACTGAAGCTTTCTTT. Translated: CASSQKGHTEAFF.

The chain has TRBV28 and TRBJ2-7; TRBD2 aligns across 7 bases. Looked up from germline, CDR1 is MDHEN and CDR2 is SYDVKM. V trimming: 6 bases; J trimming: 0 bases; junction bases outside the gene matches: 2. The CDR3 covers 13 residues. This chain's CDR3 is CASRLATSYEQYF. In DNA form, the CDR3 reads TGTGCCAGCAGACTAGCGACCTCCTACGAGCAGTACTTC.

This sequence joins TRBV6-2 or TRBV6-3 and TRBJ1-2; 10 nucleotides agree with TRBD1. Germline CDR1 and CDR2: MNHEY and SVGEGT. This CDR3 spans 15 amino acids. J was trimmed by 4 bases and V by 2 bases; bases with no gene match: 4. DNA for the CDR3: TGTGCCAGCAGTTACGGGACAGGGGCAATCTATGGCTACACCTTC. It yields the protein CASSYGTGAIYGYTF.

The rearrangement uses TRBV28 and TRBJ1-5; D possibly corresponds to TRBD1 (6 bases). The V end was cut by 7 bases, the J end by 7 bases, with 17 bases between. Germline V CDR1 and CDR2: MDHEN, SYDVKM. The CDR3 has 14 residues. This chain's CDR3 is CASNRSGGHQPQHF. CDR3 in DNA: TGTGCCAGCAACCGAAGTGGGGGCCACCAGCCCCAGCATTTT.

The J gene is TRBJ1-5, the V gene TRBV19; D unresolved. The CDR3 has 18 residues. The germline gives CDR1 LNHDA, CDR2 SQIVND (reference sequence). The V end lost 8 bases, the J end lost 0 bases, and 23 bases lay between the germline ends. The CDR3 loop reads CASLPGSSMVYSNQPQHF. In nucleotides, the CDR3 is TGTGCCAGTTTACCGGGCAGCTCGATGGTTTATAGCAATCAGCCCCAGCATTTT. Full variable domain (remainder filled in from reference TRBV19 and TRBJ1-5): DGGITQSPKYLFRKEGQNVTLSCEQNLNHDAMYWYRQDPGQGLRLIYYSQIVNDFQKGDIAEGYSVSREKKESFPLTVTSAQKNPTAFYLCASLPGSSMVYSNQPQHFGDGTRLSIL.

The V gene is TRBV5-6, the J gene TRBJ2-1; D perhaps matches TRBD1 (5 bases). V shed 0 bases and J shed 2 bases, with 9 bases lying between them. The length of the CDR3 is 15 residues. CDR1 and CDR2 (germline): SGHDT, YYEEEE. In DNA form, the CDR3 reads TGTGCCAGCAGCTTGGGTCAGGGCCCCTACAATGAGCAGTTCTTC. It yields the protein CASSLGQGPYNEQFF.

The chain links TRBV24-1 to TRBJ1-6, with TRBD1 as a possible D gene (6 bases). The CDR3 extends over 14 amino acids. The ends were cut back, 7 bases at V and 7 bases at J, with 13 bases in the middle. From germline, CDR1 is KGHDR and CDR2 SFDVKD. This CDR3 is CATSSGRGNSPLHF. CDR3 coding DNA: TGTGCCACCAGCTCAGGGAGGGGGAATTCACCCCTCCACTTT.

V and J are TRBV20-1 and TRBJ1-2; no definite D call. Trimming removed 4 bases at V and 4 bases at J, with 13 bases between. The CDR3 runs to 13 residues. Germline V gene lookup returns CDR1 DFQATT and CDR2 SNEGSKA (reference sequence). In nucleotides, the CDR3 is TGCAGTGCTACCTTTGCAGTCCCCTATGGCTACACCTTC. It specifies CSATFAVPYGYTF.

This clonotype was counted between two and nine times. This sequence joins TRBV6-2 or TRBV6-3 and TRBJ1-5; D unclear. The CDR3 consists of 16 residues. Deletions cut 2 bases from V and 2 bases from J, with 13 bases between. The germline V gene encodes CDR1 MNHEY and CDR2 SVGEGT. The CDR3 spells CASSYGRQRGNQPQHF. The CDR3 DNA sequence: TGTGCCAGCAGTTACGGCCGGCAGCGGGGCAATCAGCCCCAGCATTTT.

CDR3 in amino acids: CASSYGREGTEAFF. The CDR3 DNA sequence: TGTGCCAGCAGTTACGGCAGGGAGGGCACTGAAGCTTTCTTT. This chain joins TRBV6-5 and TRBJ1-1, with D possibly matching TRBD1 (5 bases). The ends were cut back, 2 bases at V and 4 bases at J, with 11 bases in the middle. Germline CDR1 and CDR2: MNHEY and SVGAGI. The CDR3 is 14 amino acids.

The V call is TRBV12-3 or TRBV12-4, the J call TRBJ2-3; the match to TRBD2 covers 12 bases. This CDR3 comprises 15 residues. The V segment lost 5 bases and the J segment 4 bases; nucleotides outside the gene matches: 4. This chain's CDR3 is CASSKTSGSADTQYF. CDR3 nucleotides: TGTGCCAGCAGTAAGACTAGCGGGAGTGCAGATACGCAGTATTTT.

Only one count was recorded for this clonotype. The CDR3 region is CASSREDLAGGSNEQFF. Here the CDR3 DNA reads TGTGCCAGCAGCCGGGAGGATCTAGCGGGAGGTTCCAATGAGCAGTTCTTC. The gene calls are TRBV7-6 and TRBJ2-1; TRBD2 agrees at 11 bases. The CDR3 loop spans 17 amino acids. The V segment lost 5 bases and the J segment 6 bases; nucleotides outside the gene matches: 12. From germline, CDR1 is SGHVS and CDR2 FNYEAQ.

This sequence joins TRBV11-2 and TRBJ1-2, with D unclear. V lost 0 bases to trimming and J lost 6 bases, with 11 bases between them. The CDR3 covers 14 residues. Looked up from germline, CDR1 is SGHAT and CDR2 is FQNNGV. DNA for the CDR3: TGTGCCAGCAGCTTAGATCCGCGGGAGCATGGCTACACCTTC. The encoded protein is CASSLDPREHGYTF.

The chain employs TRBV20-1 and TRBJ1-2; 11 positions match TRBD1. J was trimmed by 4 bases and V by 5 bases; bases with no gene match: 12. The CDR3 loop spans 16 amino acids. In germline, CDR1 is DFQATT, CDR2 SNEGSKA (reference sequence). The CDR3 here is CSAVGPDRGRSYGYTF. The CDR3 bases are TGCAGTGCTGTGGGACCGGACAGGGGGCGCAGCTATGGCTACACCTTC.

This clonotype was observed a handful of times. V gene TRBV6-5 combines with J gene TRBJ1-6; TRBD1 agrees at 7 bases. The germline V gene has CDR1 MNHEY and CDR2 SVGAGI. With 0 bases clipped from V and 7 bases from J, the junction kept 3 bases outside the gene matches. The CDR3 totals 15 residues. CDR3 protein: CASSYSQGNNSPLHF. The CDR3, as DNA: TGTGCCAGCAGTTACTCACAGGGGAACAATTCACCCCTCCACTTT.

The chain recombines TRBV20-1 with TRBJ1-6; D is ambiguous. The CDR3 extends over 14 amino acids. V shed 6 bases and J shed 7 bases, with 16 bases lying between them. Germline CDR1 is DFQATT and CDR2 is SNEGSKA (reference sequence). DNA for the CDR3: TGCAGTGCACGGAGGTCAGGCATCAATTCACCCCTCCACTTT. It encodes CSARRSGINSPLHF.